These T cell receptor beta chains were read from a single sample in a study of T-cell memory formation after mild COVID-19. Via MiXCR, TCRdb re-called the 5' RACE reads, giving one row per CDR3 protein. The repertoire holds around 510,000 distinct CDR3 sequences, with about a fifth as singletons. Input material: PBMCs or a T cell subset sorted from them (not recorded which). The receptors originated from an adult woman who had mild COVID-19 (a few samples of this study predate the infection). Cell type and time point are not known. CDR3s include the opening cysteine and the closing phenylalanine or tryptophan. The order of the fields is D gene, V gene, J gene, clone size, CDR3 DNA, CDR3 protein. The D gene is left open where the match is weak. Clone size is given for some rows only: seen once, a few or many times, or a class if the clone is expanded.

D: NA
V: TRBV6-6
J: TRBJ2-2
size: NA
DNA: TGTGCCAGCAGTTACTCTAGCCCCGGGGAGCTGTTTTTT
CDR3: CASSYSSPGELFF

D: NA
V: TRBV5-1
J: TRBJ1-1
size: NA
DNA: TGCGCCAGCAGCTTGAACCTACGGGTGTCTGAAGCTTTCTTT
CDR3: CASSLNLRVSEAFF

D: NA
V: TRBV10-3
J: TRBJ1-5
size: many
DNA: TGTGCCATCAGTGAGGGGACGCTCCGGCCCCAGCATTTT
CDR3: CAISEGTLRPQHF

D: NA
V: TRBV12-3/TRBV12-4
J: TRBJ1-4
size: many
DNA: TGTGCCAGCTGTAGAACTAATGAAAAACTGTTTTTT
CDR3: CASCRTNEKLFF

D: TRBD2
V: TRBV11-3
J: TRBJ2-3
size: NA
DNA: TGTGCCAGCAGCCTGGGACTAGCGGGAATCCCAGATACGCAGTATTTT
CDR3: CASSLGLAGIPDTQYF

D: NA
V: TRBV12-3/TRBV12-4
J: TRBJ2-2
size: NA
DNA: TGTGCCAGCAGTCGCCTCCAGGGGACCGGGGAGCTGTTTTTT
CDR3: CASSRLQGTGELFF

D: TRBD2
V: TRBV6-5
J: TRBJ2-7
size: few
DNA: TGTGCCAGCAGTTCGATAGCGGGAGGCGAGCAGTACTTC
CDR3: CASSSIAGGEQYF

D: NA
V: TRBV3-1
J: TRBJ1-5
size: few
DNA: TGTGCCAGCAGCCCGCAGGGATGGGATCAGCCCCAGCATTTT
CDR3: CASSPQGWDQPQHF

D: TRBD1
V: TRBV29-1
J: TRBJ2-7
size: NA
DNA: TGCAGCGCCCTGACCGGGACAGCTTACGAGCAGTACTTC
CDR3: CSALTGTAYEQYF

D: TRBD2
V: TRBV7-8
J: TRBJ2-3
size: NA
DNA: TGTGCCAGCAGCTTACTTGCGGGAGGACTAGCGGTCACAGATACGCAGTATTTT
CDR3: CASSLLAGGLAVTDTQYF

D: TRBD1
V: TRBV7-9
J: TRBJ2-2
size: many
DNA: TGTGCCAGCAAAATTCCCGGGACAGGGATCACCGGGGAGCTGTTTTTT
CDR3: CASKIPGTGITGELFF

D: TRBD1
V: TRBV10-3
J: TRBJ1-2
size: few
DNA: TGTGCCGCCGGACAGGGGAGGAACTATGGCTACACCTTC
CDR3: CAAGQGRNYGYTF

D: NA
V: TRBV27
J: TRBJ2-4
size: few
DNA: TGTGCCAGCAGCTTAGACTGGGGGGCGAGTGCAATTCAGTACTTC
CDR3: CASSLDWGASAIQYF

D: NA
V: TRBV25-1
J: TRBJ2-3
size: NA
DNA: TGTGCCAGCAGTGGGTCCAGGTGGTACGCAGATACGCAGTATTTT
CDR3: CASSGSRWYADTQYF

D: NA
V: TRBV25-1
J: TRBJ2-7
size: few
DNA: TGTGCCAGCAGTGAATTCCGATACGAGCAGTACTTC
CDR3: CASSEFRYEQYF

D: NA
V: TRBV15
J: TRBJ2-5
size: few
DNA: TGTGCCACCAGCGGGATAAGAGAGACCCAGTACTTC
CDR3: CATSGIRETQYF

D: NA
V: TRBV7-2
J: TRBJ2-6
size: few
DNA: TGTGCCATTAATGGGGTCATGGGGGCCAACGTCCTGACTTTC
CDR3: CAINGVMGANVLTF

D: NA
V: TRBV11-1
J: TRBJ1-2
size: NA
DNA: TGTGCCACCGACACTGGGTCCGGCTACACCTTC
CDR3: CATDTGSGYTF

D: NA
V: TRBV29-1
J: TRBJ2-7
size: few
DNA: TGCAGCGTTGAACCCAGCCATGGCTACGAGCAGTACTTC
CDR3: CSVEPSHGYEQYF

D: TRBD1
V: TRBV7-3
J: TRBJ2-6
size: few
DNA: TGTGCCAGCAGCTCACAGGGGGGCGGGGCCAACGTCCTGACTTTC
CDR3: CASSSQGGGANVLTF

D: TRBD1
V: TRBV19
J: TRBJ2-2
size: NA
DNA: TGTGCCAGTAGTACTTACCCGGGACAGGGAGGTACCGGGGAGCTGTTTTTT
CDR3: CASSTYPGQGGTGELFF

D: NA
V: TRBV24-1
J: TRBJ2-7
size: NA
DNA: TGTGCCACCAGTGAACACAACGCCTACGAGCAGTACTTC
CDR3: CATSEHNAYEQYF

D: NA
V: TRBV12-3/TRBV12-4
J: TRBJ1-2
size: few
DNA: TGTGCCAGCAGTTTTGGGACCGTCTGGGGCTACACCTTC
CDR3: CASSFGTVWGYTF

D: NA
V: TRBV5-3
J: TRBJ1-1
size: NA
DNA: TGTGCCAGAAGACTGGCCCCTTTAGGTACTGAAGCTTTCTTT
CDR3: CARRLAPLGTEAFF

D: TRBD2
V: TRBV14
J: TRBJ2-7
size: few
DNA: TGTGCCAGCAGCCAAGCGCTAGCGGGGTACGAGCAGTACTTC
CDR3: CASSQALAGYEQYF

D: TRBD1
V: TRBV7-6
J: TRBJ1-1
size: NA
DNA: TGTGCCAGCAGCAAGCAAGGGGACAGCTATATGAACACTGAAGCTTTCTTT
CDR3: CASSKQGDSYMNTEAFF

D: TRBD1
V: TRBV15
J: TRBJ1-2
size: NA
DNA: TGTGCCACCAGCCGAGACAGGGGCTATGGCTACACCTTC
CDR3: CATSRDRGYGYTF

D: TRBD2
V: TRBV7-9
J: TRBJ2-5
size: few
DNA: TGTGCCAGCAGCTCCGGGACTAGTAGGAAGACCCAGTACTTC
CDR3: CASSSGTSRKTQYF

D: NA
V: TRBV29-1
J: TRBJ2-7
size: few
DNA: TGCAGCGTTGAAAGACAGCTGGGGGGCGAGCAGTACTTC
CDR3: CSVERQLGGEQYF

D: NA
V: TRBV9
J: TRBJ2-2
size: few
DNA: TGTGCCAGCAGCGTAGACGGGGTCACCGGGGAGCTGTTTTTT
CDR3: CASSVDGVTGELFF

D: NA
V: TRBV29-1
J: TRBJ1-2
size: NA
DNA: TGCAGCGTTGTCGCGGGCGATGGCTACACCTTC
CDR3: CSVVAGDGYTF

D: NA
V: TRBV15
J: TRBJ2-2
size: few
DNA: TGTGCCACCAGCAGAGATATCCGCGACAGCGACACCGGGGAGCTGTTTTTT
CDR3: CATSRDIRDSDTGELFF

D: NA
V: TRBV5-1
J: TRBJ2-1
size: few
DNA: TGCGCCAGCAGCTTGGATTTGAGCGGCGTCGATGAGCAGTTCTTC
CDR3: CASSLDLSGVDEQFF

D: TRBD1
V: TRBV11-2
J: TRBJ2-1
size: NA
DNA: TGTGCCAGCAGTTTCGGACAGGCCTTTGGGGGTGAGCAGTTCTTC
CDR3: CASSFGQAFGGEQFF

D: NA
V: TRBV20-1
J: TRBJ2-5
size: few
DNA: TGCAGTGCTAGTATCAGGGGAACAGAGACCCAGTACTTC
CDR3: CSASIRGTETQYF

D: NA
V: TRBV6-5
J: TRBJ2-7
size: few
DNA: TGTGCCAGCAGTTCCCCCCGGGGGTACTCCTACGAGCAGTACTTC
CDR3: CASSSPRGYSYEQYF

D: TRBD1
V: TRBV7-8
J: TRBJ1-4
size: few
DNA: TGTGCCAGCAGCTCCCGACCGGGACAGGGCCCGGGAAAACTGTTTTTT
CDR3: CASSSRPGQGPGKLFF

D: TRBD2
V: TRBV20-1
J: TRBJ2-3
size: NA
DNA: TGCAGTGCTAGTGTCCTAGCGGGAGCCCCGCGAGATACGCAGTATTTT
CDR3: CSASVLAGAPRDTQYF

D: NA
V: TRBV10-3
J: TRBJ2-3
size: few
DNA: TGTGCCACCTCGGACAGAACTACAGATACGCAGTATTTT
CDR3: CATSDRTTDTQYF

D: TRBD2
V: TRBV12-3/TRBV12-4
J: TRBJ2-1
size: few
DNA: TGTGCCAGCAACCCGGGGGGTGGGTACAATGAGCAGTTCTTC
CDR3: CASNPGGGYNEQFF

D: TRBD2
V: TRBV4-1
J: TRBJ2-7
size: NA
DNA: TGCGCCAGCAGCCCGCTTCGGAGCGGGAGGGCCTACGAGCAGTACTTC
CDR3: CASSPLRSGRAYEQYF

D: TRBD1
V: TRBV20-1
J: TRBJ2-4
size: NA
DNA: TGCAGTGCTCGACAGGGTGGCGCCAAAAACATTCAGTACTTC
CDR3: CSARQGGAKNIQYF

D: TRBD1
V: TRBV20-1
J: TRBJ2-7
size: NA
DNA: TGCAGTGCTAGAGATCGACAGGGTCCCAACGAGCAGTACTTC
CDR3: CSARDRQGPNEQYF

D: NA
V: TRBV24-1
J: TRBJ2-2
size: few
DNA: TGTGCCACCAGTGATAGGAGGATAGGAAACACCGGGGAGCTGTTTTTT
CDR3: CATSDRRIGNTGELFF

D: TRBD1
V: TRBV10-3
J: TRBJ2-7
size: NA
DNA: TGTGCCATCAGTGAGGACCTTGGGACAGGCGGCTACGAGCAGTACTTC
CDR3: CAISEDLGTGGYEQYF

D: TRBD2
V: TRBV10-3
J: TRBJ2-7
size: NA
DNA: TGTGCCATCAGCGGGACTAGCGGCTACTACGAGCAGTACTTC
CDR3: CAISGTSGYYEQYF

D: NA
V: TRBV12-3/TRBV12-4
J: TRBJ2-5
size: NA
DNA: TGTGCCAGCAGAGACGGGGGTACCCAAGAGACCCAGTACTTC
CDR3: CASRDGGTQETQYF

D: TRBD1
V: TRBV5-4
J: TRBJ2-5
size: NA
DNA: TGTGCCAGCAGAAGAGGGACAGGCCAAGAGACCCAGTACTTC
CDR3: CASRRGTGQETQYF

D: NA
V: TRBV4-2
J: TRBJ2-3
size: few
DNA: TGTGCCAGCAGCCAAGAGAGCCGAGATACGCAGTATTTT
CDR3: CASSQESRDTQYF